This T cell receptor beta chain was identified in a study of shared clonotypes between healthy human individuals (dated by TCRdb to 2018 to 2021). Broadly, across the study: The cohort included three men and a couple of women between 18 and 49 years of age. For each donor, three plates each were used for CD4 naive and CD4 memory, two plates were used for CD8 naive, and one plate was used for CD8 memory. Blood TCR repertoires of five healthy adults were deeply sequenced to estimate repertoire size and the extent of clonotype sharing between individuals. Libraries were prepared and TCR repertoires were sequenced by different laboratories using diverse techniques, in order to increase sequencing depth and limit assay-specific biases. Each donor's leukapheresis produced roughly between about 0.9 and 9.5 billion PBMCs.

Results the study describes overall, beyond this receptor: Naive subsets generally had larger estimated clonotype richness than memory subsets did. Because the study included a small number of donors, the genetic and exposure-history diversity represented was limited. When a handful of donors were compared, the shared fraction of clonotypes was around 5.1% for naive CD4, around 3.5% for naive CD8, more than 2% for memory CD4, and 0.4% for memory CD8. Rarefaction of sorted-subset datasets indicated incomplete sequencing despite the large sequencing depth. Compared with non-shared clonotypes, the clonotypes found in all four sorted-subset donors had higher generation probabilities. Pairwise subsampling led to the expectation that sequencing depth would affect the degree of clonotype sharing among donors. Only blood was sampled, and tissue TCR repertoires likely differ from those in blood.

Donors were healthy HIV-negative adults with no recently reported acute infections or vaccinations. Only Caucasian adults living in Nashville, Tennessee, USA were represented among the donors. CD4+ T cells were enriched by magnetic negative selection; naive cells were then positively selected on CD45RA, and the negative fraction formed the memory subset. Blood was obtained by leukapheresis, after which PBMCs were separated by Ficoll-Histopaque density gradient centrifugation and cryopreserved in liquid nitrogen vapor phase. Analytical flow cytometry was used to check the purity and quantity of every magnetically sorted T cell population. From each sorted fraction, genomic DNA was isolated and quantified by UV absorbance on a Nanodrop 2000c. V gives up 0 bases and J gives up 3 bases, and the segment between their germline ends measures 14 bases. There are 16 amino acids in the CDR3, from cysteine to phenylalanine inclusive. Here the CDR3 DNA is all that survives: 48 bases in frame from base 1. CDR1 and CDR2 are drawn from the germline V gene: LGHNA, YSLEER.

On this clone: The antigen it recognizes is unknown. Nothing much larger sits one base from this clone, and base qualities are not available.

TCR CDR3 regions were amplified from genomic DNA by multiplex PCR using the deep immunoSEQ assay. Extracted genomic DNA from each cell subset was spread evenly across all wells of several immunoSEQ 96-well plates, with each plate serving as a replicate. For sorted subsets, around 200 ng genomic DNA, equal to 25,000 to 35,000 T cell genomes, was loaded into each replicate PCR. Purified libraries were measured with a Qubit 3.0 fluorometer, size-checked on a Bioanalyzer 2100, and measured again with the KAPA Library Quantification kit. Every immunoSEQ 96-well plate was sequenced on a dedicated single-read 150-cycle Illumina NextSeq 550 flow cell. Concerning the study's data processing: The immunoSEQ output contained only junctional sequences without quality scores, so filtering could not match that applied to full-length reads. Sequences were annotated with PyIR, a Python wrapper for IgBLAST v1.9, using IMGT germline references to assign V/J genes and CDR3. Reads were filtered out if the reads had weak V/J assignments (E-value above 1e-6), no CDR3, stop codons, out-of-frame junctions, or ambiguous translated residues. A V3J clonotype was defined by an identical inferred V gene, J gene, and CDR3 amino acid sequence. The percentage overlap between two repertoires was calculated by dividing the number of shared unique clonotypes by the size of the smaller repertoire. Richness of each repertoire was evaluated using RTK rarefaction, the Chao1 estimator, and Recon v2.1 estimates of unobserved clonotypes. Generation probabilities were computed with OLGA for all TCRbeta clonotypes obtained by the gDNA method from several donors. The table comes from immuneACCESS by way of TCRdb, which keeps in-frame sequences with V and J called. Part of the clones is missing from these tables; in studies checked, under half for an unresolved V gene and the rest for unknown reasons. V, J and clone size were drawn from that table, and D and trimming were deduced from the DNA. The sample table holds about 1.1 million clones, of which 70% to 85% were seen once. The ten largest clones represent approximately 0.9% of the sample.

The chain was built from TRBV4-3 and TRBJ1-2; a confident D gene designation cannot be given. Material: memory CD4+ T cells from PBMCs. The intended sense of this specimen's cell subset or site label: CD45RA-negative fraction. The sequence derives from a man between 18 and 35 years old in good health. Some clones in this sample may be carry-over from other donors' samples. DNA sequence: TGCGCCAGCAGCCAAGATTTAATTGTTGCGGACTATGGCTACACCTTC. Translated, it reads CASSQDLIVADYGYTF.